This T cell receptor beta chain derives from a study of molecular identifiers for immune sequencing clone quantification (dated by TCRdb to the late 2010s). Concerning the study at large: For a replicate experiment, the RNA from either approximately 20,000 or 100,000 naive CD8 T cells was divided into five aliquots, and four of those aliquots went on to sequencing. This methods study used CD8 T cells to benchmark TCR RNA copy counting and molecular-identifier clustering-based TCR repertoire sequencing (MIDCIRS). Broader findings and caveats from the paper: Without barcode sub-clustering, chimeric consensus sequences inflated TCR diversity; chimeras reached as high as 47%. Modeling estimated about three recovered TCR RNA copies per cell, compared with about 10 by digital PCR, which implies roughly 30% capture efficiency. The sizes of highly expanded clones could end up underestimated when identical TCR molecules share a barcode. Clones above 20 RNA copies held over 99% of molecules in CMV-specific effector cells but under 1% in naive cells. Spiked-in Jurkat TCR RNA equivalent to a single cell was reported to be detectable even among 850,000 to 1,000,000 naive CD8 T cells. The naive libraries included spiked-in Jurkat TCR RNA (about ten copies' worth), and this RNA is not part of the donor repertoire.

To prepare the library, PCR was applied. The sequencer was an Illumina HiSeq 4000. Bulk TCR libraries were prepared as previously described, using TCR primers listed in Table S5. The Qiagen AllPrep DNA/RNA kit was used to purify total RNA. Before any analysis, reads coming from multiple sequencing runs of the same library were combined into one pool. For the original study's pipeline: Only reads with exact TCR constant sequence were kept, trimmed to 150 nt, and grouped by their 12-nt molecular barcodes. Within each barcode group, reads were sub-clustered at a 15% Levenshtein threshold, and quality-weighted consensus sequences were built per RNA molecule. Non-functional sequences were removed, as were lower-count sequences one edit away from another. Based on fitting two negative binomial distributions, any barcode sub-cluster with under 20% of the maximum read count was discarded. TCRdb reprocessing: public reads trimmed at Q25 with fastp, clones called with MiXCR, in-frame beta chains kept. Each CDR3 protein gets just one entry, which takes the most common genes and DNA from the rows behind it. TCRdb's processing, not the authors' own work, is the source of the V and J calls. This sample holds some 320,000 distinct CDR3 sequences; 20% to 25% were observed only once. Jointly, the top ten make up 0.81% of the sample.

The CDR3 measures 16 amino acids from cysteine to phenylalanine. Only the CDR3 part of the read is kept: 48 bases, read in frame from the first base. Ends trimmed: V by 6 bases, J by 4 bases; bases unmatched to a gene: 10. Libraries of naive CD8 T cells were built from around 20,000 to 1,000,000 sorted cells, with 10%, 30% or 50% of the purified RNA used. On a BD FACSAria II, naive CD8 T cells were FACS-sorted as CD8+CD4-CCR7+CD45RA+ and collected into RLT Plus buffer. Around 10 TCR copies' worth of Jurkat RNA were spiked into about 20,000-1,100,000 naive CD8 T cell samples to test detection sensitivity. CD8 T cells were enriched using RosetteSep CD8+ T Cell Enrichment Cocktail and Ficoll-Paque, and the enriched cells then underwent ACK red cell lysis. This clonotype was seen ten or more times. The specificity of this receptor is unknown. No per-base quality is available; no much larger clone lies one base away.

This sequence uses TRBV12-3 or TRBV12-4 and TRBJ2-2, and TRBD1 matches 8 of the central bases. This clonotype was obtained from a human donor in good health. Some libraries in this study had Jurkat cell RNA spiked in. The source material was naive CD8+ T cells from blood, with Jurkat cell RNA spiked in. The sample's cell subset or site label is to be understood as: FACS-sorted CD8+CD4-CCR7+CD45RA+ naive T cells. Here is the DNA: TGTGCCAGCAGCGCCGGACAGGGACGGTTCACCGGGGAGCTGTTTTTT. This encodes CASSAGQGRFTGELFF.